This passage covers 2 T cell receptor beta chains from one sample sequenced in a study of blood T cell repertoires in COVID-19. Only in-frame clones appear in the TCRdb table, and some are missing; sequencing was by immunoSEQ multiplex PCR. Of under 350,000 clones listed, around 90% were seen once; the top ten hold 2.6%. The sequenced sample was PBMCs or T cells enriched from blood (not recorded which). The receptors stem from a man between 60 and 75 years old who had recovered from COVID-19.

The rearrangement joins TRBV6-5 to TRBJ1-2, with 8 bases fitting TRBD1. The V and J ends lost 6 bases and 2 bases, in that order; junction bases with no gene match: 8. Germline CDR1 is MNHEY and CDR2 is SVGAGI. This CDR3 spans 15 amino acids. The CDR3: CASRNPGQANYGYTF. CDR3 nucleotide sequence: TGTGCCAGCAGAAATCCGGGACAGGCAAACTATGGCTACACCTTC.

This clone is a singleton in its sample. This chain connects TRBV7-3 to TRBJ1-1; maybe TRBD1 (5 bases). V lost 5 bases, J lost 1 base, and 17 bases lay in between. CDR3 size: 16 residues. Germline loops: CDR1 SGHTA, CDR2 FQGTGA. CDR3: CASSLRGGTANTEAFF. CDR3 in DNA: TGTGCCAGCAGCCTCCGTGGGGGGACCGCGAACACTGAAGCTTTCTTT.